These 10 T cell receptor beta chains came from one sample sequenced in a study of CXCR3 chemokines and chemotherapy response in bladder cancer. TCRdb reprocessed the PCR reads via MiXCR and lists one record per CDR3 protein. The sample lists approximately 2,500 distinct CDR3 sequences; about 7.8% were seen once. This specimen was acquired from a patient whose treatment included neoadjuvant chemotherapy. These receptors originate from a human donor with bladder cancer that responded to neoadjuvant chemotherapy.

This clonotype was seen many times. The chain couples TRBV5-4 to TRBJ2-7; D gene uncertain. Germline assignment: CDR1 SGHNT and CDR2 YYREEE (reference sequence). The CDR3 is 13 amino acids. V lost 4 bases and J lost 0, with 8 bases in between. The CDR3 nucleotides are TGTGCCAGCAGCATAGACACCTCCTACGAGCAGTACTTC. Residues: CASSIDTSYEQYF.

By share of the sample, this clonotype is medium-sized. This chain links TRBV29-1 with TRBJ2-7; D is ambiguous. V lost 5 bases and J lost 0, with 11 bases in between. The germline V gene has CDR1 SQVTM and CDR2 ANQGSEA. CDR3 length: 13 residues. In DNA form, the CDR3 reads TGCAGCGTTAACGGAGATCCCTCCTACGAGCAGTACTTC. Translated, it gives CSVNGDPSYEQYF.

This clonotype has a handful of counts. CDR3 loop: CASSFVSGELFF. CDR3 nucleotides: TGTGCCAGCAGCTTTGTGTCCGGGGAGCTGTTTTTT. The V and J genes are TRBV7-9 and TRBJ2-2; D is uncertain. The CDR3 consists of 12 residues. The germline CDR1 and CDR2 sequences are SEHNR and FQNEAQ (reference sequence). V lost 3 bases and J 6 bases, leaving 5 bases between the germline ends.

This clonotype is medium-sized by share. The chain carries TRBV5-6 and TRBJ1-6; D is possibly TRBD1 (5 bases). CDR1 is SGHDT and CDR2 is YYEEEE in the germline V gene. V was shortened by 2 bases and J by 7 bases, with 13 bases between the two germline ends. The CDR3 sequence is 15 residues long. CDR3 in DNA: TGTGCCAGCAGCTTATCAGGGTCCTGGAATTCACCCCTCCACTTT. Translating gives CASSLSGSWNSPLHF.

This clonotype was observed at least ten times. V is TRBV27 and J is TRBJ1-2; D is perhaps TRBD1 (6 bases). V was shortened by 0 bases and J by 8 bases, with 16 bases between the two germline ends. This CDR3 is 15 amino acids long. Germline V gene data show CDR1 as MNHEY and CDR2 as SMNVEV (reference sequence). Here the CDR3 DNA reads TGTGCCAGCAGTTTATCGAGGACAGCCGCCTGGGGCTACACCTTC. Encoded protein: CASSLSRTAAWGYTF.

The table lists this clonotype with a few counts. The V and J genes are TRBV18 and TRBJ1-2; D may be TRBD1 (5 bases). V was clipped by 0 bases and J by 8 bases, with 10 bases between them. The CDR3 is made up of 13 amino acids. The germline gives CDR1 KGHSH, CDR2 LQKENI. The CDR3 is CASSPPVRDGYTF. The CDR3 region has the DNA TGTGCCAGCTCACCACCCGTAAGGGACGGCTACACCTTC.

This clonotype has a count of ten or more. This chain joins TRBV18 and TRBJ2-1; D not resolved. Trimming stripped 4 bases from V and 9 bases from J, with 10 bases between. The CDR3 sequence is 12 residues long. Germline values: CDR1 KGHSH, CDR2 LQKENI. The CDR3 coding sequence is TGTGCCAGCTCACTCCCAGTAGGTGAGCAGTTCTTC. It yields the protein CASSLPVGEQFF.

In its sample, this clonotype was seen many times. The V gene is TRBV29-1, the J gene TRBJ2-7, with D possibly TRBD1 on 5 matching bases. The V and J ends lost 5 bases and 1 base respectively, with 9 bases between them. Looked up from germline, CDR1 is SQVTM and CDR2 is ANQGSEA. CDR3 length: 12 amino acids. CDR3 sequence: CSVTTVSYEQYF. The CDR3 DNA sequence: TGCAGCGTTACGACAGTATCCTACGAGCAGTACTTC.

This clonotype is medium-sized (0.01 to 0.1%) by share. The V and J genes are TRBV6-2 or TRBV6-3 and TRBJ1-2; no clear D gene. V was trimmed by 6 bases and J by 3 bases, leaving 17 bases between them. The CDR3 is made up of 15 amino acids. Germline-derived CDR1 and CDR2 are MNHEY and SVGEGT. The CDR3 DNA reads TGTGCCAGCAGCGACGGGTCAACCCGGTACTATGGCTACACCTTC. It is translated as CASSDGSTRYYGYTF.

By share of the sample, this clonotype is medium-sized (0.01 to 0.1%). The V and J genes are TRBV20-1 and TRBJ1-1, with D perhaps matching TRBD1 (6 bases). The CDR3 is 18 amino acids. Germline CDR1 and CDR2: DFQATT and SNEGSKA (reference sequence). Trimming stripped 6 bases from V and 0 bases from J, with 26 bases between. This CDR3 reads CSADRQNTEGDMNTEAFF. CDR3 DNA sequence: TGCAGTGCGGACCGTCAGAATACCGAGGGGGACATGAACACTGAAGCTTTCTTT.